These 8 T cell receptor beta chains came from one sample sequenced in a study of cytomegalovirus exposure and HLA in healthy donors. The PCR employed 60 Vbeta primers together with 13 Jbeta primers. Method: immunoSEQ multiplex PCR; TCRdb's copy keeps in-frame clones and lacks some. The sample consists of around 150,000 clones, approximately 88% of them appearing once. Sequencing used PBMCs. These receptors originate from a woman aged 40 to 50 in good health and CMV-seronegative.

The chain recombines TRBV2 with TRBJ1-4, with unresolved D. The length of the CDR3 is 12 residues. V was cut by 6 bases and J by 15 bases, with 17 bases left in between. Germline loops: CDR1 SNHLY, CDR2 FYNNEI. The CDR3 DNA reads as TGTGCCAGCAGGCTCCATCGGGGAGGGATGTTTTTT. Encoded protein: CASRLHRGGMFF.

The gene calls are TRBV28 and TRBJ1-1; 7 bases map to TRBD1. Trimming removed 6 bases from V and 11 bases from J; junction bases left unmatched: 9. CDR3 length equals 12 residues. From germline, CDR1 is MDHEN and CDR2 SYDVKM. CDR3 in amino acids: CASSLDRRAAFF. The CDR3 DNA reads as TGTGCCAGCAGCTTGGACAGGCGGGCGGCTTTCTTT.

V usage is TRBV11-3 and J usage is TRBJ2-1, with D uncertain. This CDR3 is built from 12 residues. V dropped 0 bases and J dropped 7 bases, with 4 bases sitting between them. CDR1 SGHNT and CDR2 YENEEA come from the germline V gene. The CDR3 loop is CASSLDLNEQFF. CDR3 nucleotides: TGTGCCAGCAGCTTAGATCTTAATGAGCAGTTCTTC.

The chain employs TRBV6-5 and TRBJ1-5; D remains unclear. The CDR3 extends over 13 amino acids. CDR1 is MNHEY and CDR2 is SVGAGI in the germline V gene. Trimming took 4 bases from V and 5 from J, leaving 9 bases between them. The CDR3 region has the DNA TGTGCCAGCAGTTCCCAACGGGATCAGCCCCAGCATTTT. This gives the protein CASSSQRDQPQHF.

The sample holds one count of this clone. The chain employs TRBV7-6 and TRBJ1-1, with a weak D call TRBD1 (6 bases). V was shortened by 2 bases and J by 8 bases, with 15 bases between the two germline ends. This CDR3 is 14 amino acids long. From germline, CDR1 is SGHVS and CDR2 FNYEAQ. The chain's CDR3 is CASSLQTGGREAFF. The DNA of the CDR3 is TGTGCCAGCAGCTTACAAACGGGGGGCAGAGAAGCTTTCTTT.

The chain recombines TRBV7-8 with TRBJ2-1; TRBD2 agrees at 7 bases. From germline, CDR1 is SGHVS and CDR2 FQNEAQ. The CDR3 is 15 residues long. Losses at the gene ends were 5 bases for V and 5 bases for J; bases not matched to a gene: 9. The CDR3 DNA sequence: TGTGCCAGCAGCCCCAAGATGGGGACTAACAATGAGCAGTTCTTC. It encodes CASSPKMGTNNEQFF. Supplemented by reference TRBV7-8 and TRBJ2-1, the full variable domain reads GAGVSQSPRYKVAKRGQDVALRCDPISGHVSLFWYQQALGQGPEFLTYFQNEAQLDKSGLPSDRFFAERPEGSVSTLKIQRTQQEDSAVYLCASSPKMGTNNEQFFGPGTRLTVL.

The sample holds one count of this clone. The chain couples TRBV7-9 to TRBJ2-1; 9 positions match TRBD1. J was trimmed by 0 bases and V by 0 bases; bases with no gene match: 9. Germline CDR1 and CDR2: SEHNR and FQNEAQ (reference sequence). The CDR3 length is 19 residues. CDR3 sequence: CASSLARTGVLSSYNEQFF. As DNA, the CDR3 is TGTGCCAGCAGCTTAGCACGGACAGGGGTCCTTAGCTCCTACAATGAGCAGTTCTTC.

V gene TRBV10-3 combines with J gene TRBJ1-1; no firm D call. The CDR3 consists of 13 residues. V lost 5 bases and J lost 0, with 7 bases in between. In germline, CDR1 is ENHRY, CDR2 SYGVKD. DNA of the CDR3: TGTGCCATCAGTTTACAGATGAACACTGAAGCTTTCTTT. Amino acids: CAISLQMNTEAFF.